The 13 T cell receptor beta chains listed next were all sequenced from one sample in a study of T-cell reconstitution after alpha-beta-depleted transplantation in children. Molecular barcoding with unique molecular identifiers was used for the TCRbeta library. One entry per CDR3 protein results from TCRdb running MiXCR on the PCR reads. The sample contains 500,000 to 600,000 distinct CDR3 sequences, about 17% of which appear only once. This specimen consisted of PBMCs from the stem cell graft donor, obtained from the stem cell graft. These receptors all stem from a human donor who donated a stem cell graft to a child with acute lymphoblastic leukemia.

This clonotype has only a few counts. The V call is TRBV29-1, the J call TRBJ2-1; 9 bases fit TRBD2. The CDR3 is 16 amino acids. The germline CDR1 and CDR2 sequences are SQVTM and ANQGSEA. J lost 3 bases, V lost 7 bases, and 13 bases had no gene match. The CDR3 here is CSATRISGRRYNEQFF. Written as DNA, the CDR3 is TGCAGCGCCACCCGGATTAGCGGGAGACGCTACAATGAGCAGTTCTTC.

This clonotype was seen only a few times. The chain carries TRBV7-6 and TRBJ1-2; 8 nucleotides match TRBD1. The germline CDR1 and CDR2 sequences are SGHVS and FNYEAQ. The CDR3 contains 17 residues. V dropped 5 bases and J dropped 6; count of bases not matched to a gene: 17. The CDR3 is CASSLGPRGRVEDGYTF. The CDR3 region has the DNA TGTGCCAGCAGCCTTGGCCCCAGGGGGCGCGTTGAAGATGGCTACACCTTC.

CDR3 region: CASSQWGYGYTF. The CDR3 DNA reads as TGTGCCAGCAGTCAGTGGGGCTATGGCTACACCTTC. The V and J genes are TRBV12-3 or TRBV12-4 and TRBJ1-2; D gene ambiguous. The length of the CDR3 is 12 residues. The ends were cut back, 5 bases at V and 4 bases at J, with 8 bases in the middle.

The sample holds a few counts of this clonotype. This chain joins TRBV12-3 or TRBV12-4 and TRBJ2-7; tentatively, D is TRBD1 (6 bases). Trimming removed 5 bases at V and 3 bases at J, with 14 bases between. This CDR3 is built from 14 residues. CDR3 in amino acids: CASSPTGPNYEQYF. The CDR3 DNA is TGTGCCAGCAGTCCTACAGGGCCCAACTACGAGCAGTACTTC.

This clonotype was recorded a few times. This chain uses TRBV19 with TRBJ2-1; a possible D gene is TRBD1 (5 bases). Trimming removed 3 bases at V and 4 bases at J, with 25 bases between. Per germline, CDR1 LNHDA and CDR2 SQIVND (reference sequence). The CDR3 has 19 residues. CDR3 coding DNA: TGTGCCAGTAGTATTCAGGGTCAATGGGCCCCGTTCTCGTACAATGAGCAGTTCTTC. Protein product: CASSIQGQWAPFSYNEQFF.

The rearrangement uses TRBV12-3 or TRBV12-4 and TRBJ1-1, with a possible D match to TRBD1 (6 bases). The V and J ends lost 5 bases and 8 bases respectively, with 12 bases between them. The CDR3 covers 12 residues. The chain's CDR3 is CASSPDRPEAFF. CDR3 coding DNA: TGTGCCAGCAGTCCTGACAGGCCAGAAGCTTTCTTT.

This clonotype was counted between two and nine times. V and J are TRBV11-1 and TRBJ1-1; D may be TRBD1 (6 bases). From germline, CDR1 is SGHAT and CDR2 FQDESV (reference sequence). The length of the CDR3 is 18 residues. The V and J ends lost 4 bases and 0 bases respectively, with 21 bases between them. This CDR3 is CASSSSGEGIPMNTEAFF. CDR3 nucleotides: TGTGCCAGCAGCTCCTCAGGGGAGGGGATCCCCATGAACACTGAAGCTTTCTTT.

The V call is TRBV5-1, the J call TRBJ2-2; weak D call: TRBD1 (5 bases). Germline CDR1 SGHRS, CDR2 YFSETQ. The CDR3 sequence is 17 residues long. Trimming pared 0 bases from V and 0 bases from J, leaving 12 bases between. In DNA form, the CDR3 reads TGCGCCAGCAGCTTGGCCGGAAGGGGATCGAACACCGGGGAGCTGTTTTTT. Its translation is CASSLAGRGSNTGELFF.

This rearrangement joins TRBV7-7 to TRBJ2-1, with D unresolved. V was clipped by 5 bases and J by 4 bases, with 15 bases between them. Germline assignment: CDR1 SSHAT and CDR2 FNYEAQ (reference sequence). The CDR3 extends over 15 amino acids. CDR3 region: CASSKSGYQYNEQFF. CDR3 sequence (DNA): TGTGCCAGCAGCAAGTCAGGCTACCAGTACAATGAGCAGTTCTTC.

The chain has TRBV12-3 or TRBV12-4 and TRBJ1-1; D remains unclear. Trimming removed 2 bases at V and 1 base at J, with 20 bases between. The CDR3 is made up of 18 amino acids. The CDR3: CASSLLKGLNFPNTEAFF. The CDR3 DNA is TGTGCCAGCAGTTTATTGAAAGGGCTGAATTTTCCGAACACTGAAGCTTTCTTT.

This chain's CDR3 is CASSLTPVTYF. DNA of the CDR3: TGTGCCAGCAGTTTAACCCCCGTGACGTACTTC. The chain links TRBV12-3 or TRBV12-4 to TRBJ2-5, with D uncertain. This CDR3 region has 11 residues. The germline V and J ends were trimmed by 2 bases and 13 bases, with 11 bases remaining between them.

The V and J genes are TRBV7-3 and TRBJ2-7; the match to TRBD1 covers 8 bases. The germline V gene encodes CDR1 SGHTA and CDR2 FQGTGA. This CDR3 comprises 17 residues. V was pared by 4 bases and J by 3 bases, with 14 bases of the junction left unmatched. CDR3: CASSSSDRGRAHYEQYF. CDR3 nucleotides: TGTGCCAGCAGCTCCAGCGACAGGGGAAGGGCCCACTACGAGCAGTACTTC.

This clonotype was observed a handful of times. The chain combines TRBV2 with TRBJ2-7; TRBD2 might be the D (6 bases). The CDR3 covers 13 residues. The germline V and J ends were trimmed by 8 bases and 3 bases, with 14 bases remaining between them. Germline CDR1 reads SNHLY; CDR2 reads FYNNEI. The CDR3, as DNA: TGTGCCAGCCGCGGGGTTCCGGGCTACGAGCAGTACTTC. Its protein is CASRGVPGYEQYF.